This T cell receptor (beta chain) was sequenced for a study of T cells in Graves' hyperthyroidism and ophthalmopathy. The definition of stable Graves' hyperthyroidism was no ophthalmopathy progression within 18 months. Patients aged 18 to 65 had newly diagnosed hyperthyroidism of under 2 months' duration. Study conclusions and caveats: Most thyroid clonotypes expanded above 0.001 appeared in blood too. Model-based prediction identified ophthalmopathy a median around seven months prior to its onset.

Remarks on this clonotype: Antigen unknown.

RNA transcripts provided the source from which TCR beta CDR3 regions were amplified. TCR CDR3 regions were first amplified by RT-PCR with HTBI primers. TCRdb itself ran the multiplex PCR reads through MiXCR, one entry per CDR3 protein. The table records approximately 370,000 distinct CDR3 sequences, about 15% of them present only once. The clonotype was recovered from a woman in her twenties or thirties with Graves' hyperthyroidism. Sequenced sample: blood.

The CDR3 DNA follows: TGTGCCAGCAGTTTAGGCCGGACAGGGAGCGACGAGCAGTACTTC. Protein product: CASSLGRTGSDEQYF. V and J are TRBV28 and TRBJ2-7, with 8 bases matching TRBD1. Germline V gene sequence: CDR1 MDHEN, CDR2 SYDVKM. This CDR3 comprises 15 residues. Losses at the gene ends were 2 bases for V and 5 bases for J; bases not matched to a gene: 8.